This T cell receptor beta chain originates from a study of OX40 agonist ivuxolimab in advanced cancers. The wider study: Partial responses were recorded for three patients, including one with hepatocellular carcinoma and two with cutaneous melanoma.

Germline CDR1 and CDR2: SGHVS and FNYEAQ. With 5 bases clipped from V and 0 bases from J, the junction kept 11 bases outside the gene matches. The CDR3 runs to 18 residues. Produced via immunoSEQ multiplex PCR; TCRdb's table is partial and in-frame only. The table has 80,000 to 95,000 clones, about 88% seen once; the top ten hold roughly 0.7%. The sequenced sample was CD4+ or CD8+ T cells sorted from blood, obtained in a trial of the OX40 agonist ivuxolimab. This chain connects TRBV7-6 to TRBJ2-3; the match to TRBD2 covers 10 bases. The TCR sequence derives from an adult with an advanced solid tumor such as melanoma, head and neck, liver or kidney cancer. CDR3 amino acids: CASSARSAGGHSTDTQYF. Here the CDR3 DNA reads TGTGCCAGCAGCGCCAGGTCAGCGGGGGGGCATAGCACAGATACGCAGTATTTT.